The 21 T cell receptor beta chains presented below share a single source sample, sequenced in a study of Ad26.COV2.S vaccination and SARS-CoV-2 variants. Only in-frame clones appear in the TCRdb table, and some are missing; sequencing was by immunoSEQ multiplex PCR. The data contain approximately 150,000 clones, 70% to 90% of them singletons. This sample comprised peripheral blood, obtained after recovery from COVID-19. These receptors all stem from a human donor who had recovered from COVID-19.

The CDR3 bases are TGTGCCAGCAGCCAAGATTTGGTAACAGACGGAAACACCATATATTTT. It specifies CASSQDLVTDGNTIYF. The chain is built from TRBV14 and TRBJ1-3, with D unresolved. V dropped 0 bases and J dropped 4 bases, with 13 bases sitting between them. The germline gives CDR1 SGHDN, CDR2 FVKESK. CDR3 size: 16 residues.

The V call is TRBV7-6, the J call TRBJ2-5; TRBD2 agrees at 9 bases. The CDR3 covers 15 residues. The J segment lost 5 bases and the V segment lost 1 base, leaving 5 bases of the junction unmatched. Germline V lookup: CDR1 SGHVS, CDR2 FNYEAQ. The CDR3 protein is CASSLGAGGRETQYF. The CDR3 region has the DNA TGTGCCAGCAGCTTAGGAGCGGGGGGCAGGGAGACCCAGTACTTC. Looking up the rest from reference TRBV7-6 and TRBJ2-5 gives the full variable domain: GAGVSQSPRYKVTKRGQDVALRCDPISGHVSLYWYRQALGQGPEFLTYFNYEAQQDKSGLPNDRFSAERPEGSISTLTIQRTEQRDSAMYRCASSLGAGGRETQYFGPGTRLLVL.

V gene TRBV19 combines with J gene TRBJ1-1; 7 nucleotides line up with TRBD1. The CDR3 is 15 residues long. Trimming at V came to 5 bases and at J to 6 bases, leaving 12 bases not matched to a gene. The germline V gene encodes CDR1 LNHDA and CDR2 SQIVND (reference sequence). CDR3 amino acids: CASSEPRQGRAEAFF. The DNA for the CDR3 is TGTGCCAGTAGTGAGCCCCGACAGGGCAGGGCTGAAGCTTTCTTT.

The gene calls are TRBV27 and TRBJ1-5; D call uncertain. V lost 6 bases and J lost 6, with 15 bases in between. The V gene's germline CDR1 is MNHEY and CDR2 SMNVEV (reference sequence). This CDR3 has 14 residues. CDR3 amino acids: CASSSGWVGQPQHF. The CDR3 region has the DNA TGTGCCAGCAGCTCCGGGTGGGTAGGTCAGCCCCAGCATTTT.

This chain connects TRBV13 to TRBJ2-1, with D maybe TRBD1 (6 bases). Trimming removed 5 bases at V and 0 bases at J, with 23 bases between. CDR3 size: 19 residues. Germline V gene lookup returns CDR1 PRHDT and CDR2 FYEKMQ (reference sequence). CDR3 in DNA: TGTGCCAGCAGCGGGACACCCCAGGGATATGGAATCTCCTACAATGAGCAGTTCTTC. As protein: CASSGTPQGYGISYNEQFF.

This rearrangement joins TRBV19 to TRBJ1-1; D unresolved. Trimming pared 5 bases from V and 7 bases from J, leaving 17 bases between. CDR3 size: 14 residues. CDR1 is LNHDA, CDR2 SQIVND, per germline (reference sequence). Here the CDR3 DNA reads TGTGCCAGTAGTCGACACAAGGGCGCTCTTGAAGCTTTCTTT. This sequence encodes CASSRHKGALEAFF.

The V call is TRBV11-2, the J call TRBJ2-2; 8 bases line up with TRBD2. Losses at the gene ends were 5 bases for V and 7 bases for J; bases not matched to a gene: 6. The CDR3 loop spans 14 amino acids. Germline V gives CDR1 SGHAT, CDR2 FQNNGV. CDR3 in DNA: TGTGCCAGCAGCCGCGGGGGGTGGGGCGGGGAGCTGTTTTTT. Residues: CASSRGGWGGELFF.

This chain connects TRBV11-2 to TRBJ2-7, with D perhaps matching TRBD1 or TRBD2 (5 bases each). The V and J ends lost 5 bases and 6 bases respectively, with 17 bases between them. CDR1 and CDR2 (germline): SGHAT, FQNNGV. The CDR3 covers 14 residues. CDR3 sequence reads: CASSPGTQWVEQYF. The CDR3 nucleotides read TGTGCCAGCAGCCCCGGGACCCAGTGGGTCGAGCAGTACTTC.

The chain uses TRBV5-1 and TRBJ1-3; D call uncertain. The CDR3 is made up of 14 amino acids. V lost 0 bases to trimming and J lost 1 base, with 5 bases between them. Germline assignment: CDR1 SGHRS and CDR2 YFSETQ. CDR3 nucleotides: TGCGCCAGCAGCTTGGGTGATTCTGGAAACACCATATATTTT. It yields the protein CASSLGDSGNTIYF.

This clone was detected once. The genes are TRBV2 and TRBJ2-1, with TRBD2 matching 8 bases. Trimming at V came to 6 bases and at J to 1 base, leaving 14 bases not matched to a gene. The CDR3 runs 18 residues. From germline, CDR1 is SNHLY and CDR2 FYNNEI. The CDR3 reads CASRVRPQGGGSYNEQFF. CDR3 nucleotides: TGTGCCAGCAGGGTTCGCCCGCAGGGCGGGGGGTCCTACAATGAGCAGTTCTTC.

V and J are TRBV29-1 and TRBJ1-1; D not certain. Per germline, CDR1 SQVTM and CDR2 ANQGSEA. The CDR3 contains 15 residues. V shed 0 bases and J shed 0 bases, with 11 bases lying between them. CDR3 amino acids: CSVEERKGLNTEAFF. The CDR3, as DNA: TGCAGCGTTGAAGAAAGGAAAGGGTTGAACACTGAAGCTTTCTTT.

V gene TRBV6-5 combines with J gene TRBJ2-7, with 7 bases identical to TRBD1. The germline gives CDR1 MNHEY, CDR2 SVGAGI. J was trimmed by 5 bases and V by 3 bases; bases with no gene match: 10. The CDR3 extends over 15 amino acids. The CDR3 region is CASSYRQGTRNEQYF. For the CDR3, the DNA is TGTGCCAGCAGTTATCGACAGGGAACGAGAAACGAGCAGTACTTC.

CDR3 loop: CATSDLRSGGLHNEQFF. Here the CDR3 DNA reads TGTGCCACCAGTGATTTGCGGTCGGGGGGGCTCCACAATGAGCAGTTCTTC. The chain uses TRBV24-1 and TRBJ2-1; 8 bases are a match to TRBD2. The CDR3 totals 17 residues. After removal of 0 bases from V and 5 bases from J, the junction contained 8 bases not matched to a gene. Germline-derived CDR1 and CDR2 are KGHDR and SFDVKD.

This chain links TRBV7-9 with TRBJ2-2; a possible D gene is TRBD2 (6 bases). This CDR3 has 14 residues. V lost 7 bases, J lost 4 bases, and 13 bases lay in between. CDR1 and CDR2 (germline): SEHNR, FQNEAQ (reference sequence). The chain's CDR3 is CASTFSGPTGELFF. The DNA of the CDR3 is TGTGCCAGCACCTTTAGCGGCCCCACCGGGGAGCTGTTTTTT.

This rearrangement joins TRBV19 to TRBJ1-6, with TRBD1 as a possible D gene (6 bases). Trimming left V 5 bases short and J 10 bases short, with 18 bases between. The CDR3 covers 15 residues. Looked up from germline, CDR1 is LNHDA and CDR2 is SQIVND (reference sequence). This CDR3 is CASSLYQGTGSPLHF. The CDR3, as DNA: TGTGCCAGTAGTCTGTACCAGGGGACTGGATCACCCCTCCACTTT.

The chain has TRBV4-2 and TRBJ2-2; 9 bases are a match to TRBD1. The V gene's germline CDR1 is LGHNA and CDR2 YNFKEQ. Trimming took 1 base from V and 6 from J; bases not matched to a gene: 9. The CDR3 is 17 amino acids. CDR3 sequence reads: CASSQAIGTGRPGELFF. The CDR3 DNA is TGTGCCAGCAGCCAAGCGATCGGGACAGGGAGGCCCGGGGAGCTGTTTTTT.

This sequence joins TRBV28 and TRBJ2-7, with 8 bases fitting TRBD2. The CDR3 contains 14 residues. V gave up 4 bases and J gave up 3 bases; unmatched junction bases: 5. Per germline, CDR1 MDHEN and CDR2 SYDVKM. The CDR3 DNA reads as TGTGCCAGCAGTTCCATAGCGGGGATCTACGAGCAGTACTTC. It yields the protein CASSSIAGIYEQYF.

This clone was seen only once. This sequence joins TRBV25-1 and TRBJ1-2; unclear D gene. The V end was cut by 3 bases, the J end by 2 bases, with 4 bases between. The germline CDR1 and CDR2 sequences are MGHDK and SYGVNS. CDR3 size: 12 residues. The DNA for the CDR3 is TGTGCCAGCAGTGAGATAAACTATGGCTACACCTTC. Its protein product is CASSEINYGYTF.

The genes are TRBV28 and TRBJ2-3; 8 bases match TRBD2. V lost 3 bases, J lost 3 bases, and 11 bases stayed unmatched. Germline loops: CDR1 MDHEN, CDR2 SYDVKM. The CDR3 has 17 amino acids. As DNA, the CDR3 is TGTGCCAGCAGTTTCCATTGGGCGGGACTAGATACAGATACGCAGTATTTT. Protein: CASSFHWAGLDTDTQYF.

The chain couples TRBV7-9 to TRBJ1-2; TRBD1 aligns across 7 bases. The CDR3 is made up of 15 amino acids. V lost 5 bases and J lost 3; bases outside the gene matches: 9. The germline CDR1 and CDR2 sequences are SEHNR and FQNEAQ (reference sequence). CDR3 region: CASSPRQGVDYGYTF. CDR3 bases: TGTGCCAGCAGCCCCAGACAGGGAGTTGACTATGGCTACACCTTC.

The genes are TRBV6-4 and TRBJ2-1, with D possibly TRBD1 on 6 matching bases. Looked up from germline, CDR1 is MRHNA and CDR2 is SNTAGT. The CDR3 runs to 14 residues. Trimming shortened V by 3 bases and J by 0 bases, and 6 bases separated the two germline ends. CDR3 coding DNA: TGTGCCAGCAGTGAGGACAGCTCCTACAATGAGCAGTTCTTC. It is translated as CASSEDSSYNEQFF.